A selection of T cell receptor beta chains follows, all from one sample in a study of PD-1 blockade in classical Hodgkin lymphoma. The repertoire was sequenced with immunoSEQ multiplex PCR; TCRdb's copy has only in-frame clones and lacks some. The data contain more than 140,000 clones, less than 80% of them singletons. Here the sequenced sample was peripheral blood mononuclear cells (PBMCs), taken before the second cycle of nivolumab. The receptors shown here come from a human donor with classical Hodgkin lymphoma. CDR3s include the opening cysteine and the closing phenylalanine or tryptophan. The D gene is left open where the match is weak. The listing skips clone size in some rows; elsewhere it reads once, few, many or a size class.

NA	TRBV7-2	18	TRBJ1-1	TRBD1	CASSLRGGTDGWNTEAFF	TGTGCCAGCAGCTTACGGGGTGGGACAGACGGGTGGAACACTGAAGCTTTCTTT
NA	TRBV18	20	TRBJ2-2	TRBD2	CASSLRLAGGPKVNTGELFF	TGTGCCAGCTCACTCCGACTAGCGGGAGGGCCGAAAGTAAACACCGGGGAGCTGTTTTTT
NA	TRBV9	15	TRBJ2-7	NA	CASSMEGSSSYEQYF	TGTGCCAGCAGCATGGAAGGGTCAAGCTCCTACGAGCAGTACTTC
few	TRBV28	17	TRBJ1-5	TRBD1	CASSRVLSDRGNQPQHF	TGTGCCAGCAGCAGAGTCCTGTCGGACAGGGGCAATCAGCCCCAGCATTTT
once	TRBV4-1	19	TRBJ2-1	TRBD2	CASSQPPTSVHPSYNEQFF	TGCGCCAGCAGCCAGCCGCCGACTAGCGTCCACCCCTCCTACAATGAGCAGTTCTTC
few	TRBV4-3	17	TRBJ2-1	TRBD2	CASSQDLSGSSYNEQFF	TGCGCCAGCAGCCAAGATCTTAGCGGGAGCTCCTACAATGAGCAGTTCTTC
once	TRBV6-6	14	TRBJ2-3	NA	CASSPAGSTDTQYF	TGTGCCAGCAGTCCCGCAGGGAGCACAGATACGCAGTATTTT
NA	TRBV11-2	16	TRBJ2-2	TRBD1	CASSLANRGRTGELFF	TGTGCCAGCAGCTTAGCCAACAGGGGGCGCACCGGGGAGCTGTTTTTT
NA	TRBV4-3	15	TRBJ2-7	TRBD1	CASSHTTGSSYEQYF	TGCGCCAGCAGCCATACGACAGGGAGCTCCTACGAGCAGTACTTC
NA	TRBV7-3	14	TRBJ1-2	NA	CASSLTGLDYGYTF	TGTGCCAGCAGCTTAACGGGACTTGACTATGGCTACACCTTC
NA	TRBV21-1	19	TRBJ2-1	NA	CASSVRDRTGLSSYNEQFF	TGTGCCAGCAGCGTCCGGGACAGGACTGGGCTTAGCTCCTACAATGAGCAGTTCTTC
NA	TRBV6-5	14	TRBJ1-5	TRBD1	CASRRTGRNQPQHF	TGTGCCAGCAGGAGGACAGGGCGAAATCAGCCCCAGCATTTT
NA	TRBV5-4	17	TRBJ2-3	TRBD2	CASRPGLAGGHTDTQYF	TGTGCCAGCAGACCTGGACTAGCGGGGGGTCACACAGATACGCAGTATTTT
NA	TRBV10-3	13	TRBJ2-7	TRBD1	CAISVTGNYEQYF	TGTGCCATCAGTGTGACAGGGAACTACGAGCAGTACTTC
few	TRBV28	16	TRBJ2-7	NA	CATQNGIKPDIRRQYF	TGTGCCACCCAAAACGGTATAAAGCCCGACATCCGACGGCAGTACTTC
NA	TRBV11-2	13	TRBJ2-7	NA	CASSLETAGEQYF	TGTGCCAGCAGCTTAGAAACCGCTGGCGAGCAGTACTTC
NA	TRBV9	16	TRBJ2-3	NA	CASSLLSSAGTDTQYF	TGTGCCAGCAGCCTCCTCTCTAGCGCGGGCACAGATACGCAGTATTTT
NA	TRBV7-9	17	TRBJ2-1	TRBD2	CASSPRSGGLVYNEQFF	TGTGCCAGCAGCCCACGAAGCGGGGGCCTAGTATACAATGAGCAGTTCTTC
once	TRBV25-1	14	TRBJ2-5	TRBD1	CASSDPTGQETQYF	TGTGCCAGCAGTGACCCGACAGGGCAAGAGACCCAGTACTTC
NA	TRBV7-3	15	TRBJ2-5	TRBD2	CASSSTGTSRLAQYF	TGTGCCAGCAGCTCCACCGGGACTAGCAGGCTGGCCCAGTACTTC
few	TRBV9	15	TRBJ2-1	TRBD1	CASSVTGTGGYEQFF	TGTGCCAGCAGCGTAACCGGGACAGGGGGCTATGAGCAGTTCTTC
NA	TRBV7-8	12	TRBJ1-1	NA	CASTPLNTEAFF	TGTGCCAGCACCCCCCTCAACACTGAAGCTTTCTTT
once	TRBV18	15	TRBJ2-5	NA	CASSPPRPSAETQYF	TGTGCCAGCTCACCACCCAGACCCAGCGCAGAGACCCAGTACTTC
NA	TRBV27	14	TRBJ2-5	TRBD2	CASRGGVSQETQYF	TGTGCCAGCAGGGGGGGGGTCAGCCAAGAGACCCAGTACTTC
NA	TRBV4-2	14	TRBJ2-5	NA	CASSQGGGPETQYF	TGTGCCAGCAGCCAAGGGGGGGGCCCGGAGACCCAGTACTTC
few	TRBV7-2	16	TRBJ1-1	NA	CASSFSTGAENTEAFF	TGTGCCAGCAGTTTCTCGACGGGGGCAGAGAACACTGAAGCTTTCTTT
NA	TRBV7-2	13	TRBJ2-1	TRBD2	CASIQAGGSEQFF	TGTGCCAGCATCCAAGCGGGGGGCAGTGAGCAGTTCTTC
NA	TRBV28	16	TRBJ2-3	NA	CASRNPGTAGTDTQYF	TGTGCCAGCAGGAATCCCGGGACCGCCGGCACAGATACGCAGTATTTT
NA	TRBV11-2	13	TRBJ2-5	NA	CASSLGVLETQYF	TGTGCCAGCAGCTTAGGGGTCCTAGAGACCCAGTACTTC
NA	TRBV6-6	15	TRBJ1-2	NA	CASSYGGPGKYGYTF	TGTGCCAGCAGTTATGGGGGACCTGGAAAATATGGCTACACCTTC
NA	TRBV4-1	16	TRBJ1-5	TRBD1	CASSHPNRGANQPQHF	TGCGCCAGCAGCCACCCGAACAGGGGAGCCAATCAGCCCCAGCATTTT
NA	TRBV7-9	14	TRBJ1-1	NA	CASSSSGTHTEAFF	TGTGCCAGCAGCTCGTCCGGGACTCACACTGAAGCTTTCTTT
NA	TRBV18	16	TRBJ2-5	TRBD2	CASSIPGLAGIETQYF	TGTGCCAGCTCAATCCCGGGACTAGCGGGAATAGAGACCCAGTACTTC
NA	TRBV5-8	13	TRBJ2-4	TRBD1	CASSLQGTNIQYF	TGTGCCAGCAGCCTACAGGGGACAAACATTCAGTACTTC
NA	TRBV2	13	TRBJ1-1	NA	CASSPGTGTEAFF	TGTGCCAGCAGTCCCGGGACGGGCACTGAAGCTTTCTTT
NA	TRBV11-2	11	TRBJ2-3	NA	CASSFKDTQYF	TGTGCCAGCAGCTTCAAAGATACGCAGTATTTT
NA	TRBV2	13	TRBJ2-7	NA	CASSEQGLYEQYF	TGTGCCAGCAGTGAACAGGGGTTGTACGAGCAGTACTTC
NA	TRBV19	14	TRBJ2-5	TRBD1	CASRPTGGTVVQYF	TGTGCCAGTAGGCCGACAGGGGGCACGGTTGTCCAGTACTTC
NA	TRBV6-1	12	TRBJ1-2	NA	CASSPDSYGYTF	TGTGCCAGCAGTCCGGACAGCTATGGCTACACCTTC
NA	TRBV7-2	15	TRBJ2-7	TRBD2	CASSPSGGGSYEQYF	TGTGCCAGCAGTCCAAGCGGGGGCGGCTCCTACGAGCAGTACTTC
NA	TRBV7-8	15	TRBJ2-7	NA	CASSLGRGAFYEQYF	TGTGCCAGCAGCTTAGGTCGGGGGGCTTTCTACGAGCAGTACTTC
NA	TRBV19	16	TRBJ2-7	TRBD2	CASSIRTSGHLNEQYF	TGTGCCAGTAGTATACGAACTAGCGGACACCTCAACGAGCAGTACTTC
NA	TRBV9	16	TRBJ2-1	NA	CASSRGEGASYNEQFF	TGTGCCAGCAGCAGAGGAGAGGGCGCCTCCTACAATGAGCAGTTCTTC
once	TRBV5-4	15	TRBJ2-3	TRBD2	CASSLRGGPTDTQYF	TGTGCCAGCAGCCTGCGGGGGGGCCCCACAGATACGCAGTATTTT
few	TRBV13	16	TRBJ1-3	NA	CASRKEVGTSGNTIYF	TGTGCCAGCAGGAAGGAGGTCGGGACTTCTGGAAACACCATATATTTT
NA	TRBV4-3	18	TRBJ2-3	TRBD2	CASSQGGPGTSGADTRYF	TGCGCCAGCAGCCAAGGAGGCCCCGGGACTAGTGGGGCAGATACGCGGTATTTT
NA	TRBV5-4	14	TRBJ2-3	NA	CASSLSSSTDTQYF	TGTGCCAGCAGCTTGTCCTCCTCCACAGATACGCAGTATTTT
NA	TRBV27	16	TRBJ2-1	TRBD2	CASGTSAYSSYNEQFF	TGTGCCAGCGGGACTAGCGCCTACAGCTCCTACAATGAGCAGTTCTTC
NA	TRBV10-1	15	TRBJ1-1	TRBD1	CAQKEPGQVVTEAFF	TGCGCCCAAAAAGAACCTGGACAGGTGGTCACTGAAGCTTTCTTT
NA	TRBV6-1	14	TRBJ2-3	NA	CASSAQGGTDTQYF	TGTGCCAGCAGTGCTCAAGGTGGCACAGATACGCAGTATTTT
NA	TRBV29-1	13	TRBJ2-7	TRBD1	CSVPYGTPGGQYF	TGCAGCGTTCCCTATGGGACCCCAGGGGGGCAGTACTTC
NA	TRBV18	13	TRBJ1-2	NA	CASSPGRDYGYTF	TGTGCCAGCTCACCCGGGAGGGACTATGGCTACACCTTC
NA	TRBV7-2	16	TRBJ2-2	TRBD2	CASSPNSGGGTGELFF	TGTGCCAGCAGCCCAAATAGCGGGGGTGGCACCGGGGAGCTGTTTTTT
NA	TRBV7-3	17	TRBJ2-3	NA	CASSLRGGWRGTDTQYF	TGTGCCAGCAGCTTAAGGGGCGGGTGGCGTGGAACAGATACGCAGTATTTT
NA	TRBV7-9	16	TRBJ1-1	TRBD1	CASSLAQGVGDTEAFF	TGTGCCAGCAGCTTAGCGCAGGGGGTGGGCGACACTGAAGCTTTCTTT